The following is a TCR beta chain sequence with its context. This receptor's antigen is unknown. No clone much larger than this one lies a single base away; base qualities are absent. The CDR3 regions of human TCRbeta chains were analyzed by immunosequencing. On the authors' methods: Repertoire TCRs were matched against a reference library of SARS-CoV-2-specific TCRs generated with the MIRA antigen-specificity platform. Breadth meant the fraction of unique TCRs that were SARS-CoV-2-associated, whereas depth meant the fraction of total T cells that were SARS-CoV-2-associated. Each spike-specific TCR was assigned to its reactive spike region and to a CD4 or CD8 class using the MIRA data. Log10-transformed breadth and depth values were compared by one-way ANOVA with Sidak's multiple comparisons tests. The table comes from immuneACCESS by way of TCRdb, which keeps in-frame sequences with V and J called. Part of the clones is missing from these tables; in studies checked, under half for an unresolved V gene and the rest for unknown reasons. V and J calls and clone size follow that table, whereas D and trimming were derived from the DNA. This sample gives tens of thousands of clones in total; 87% of them show up just once. Clones ranked in the top ten supply 11% of the sample.

The sample belongs to a study of T cell responses to AZD1222 COVID-19 vaccine (dated by TCRdb to about 2021). Describing the broader study: TCR sequencing covered roughly 230 trial participants: 200 to 220 given two doses of AZD1222 and 26 given two doses of MenACWY control vaccine. Trial participants were enrolled by age into 18-55, 56-69 and 70-plus year subgroups, with roughly 160, 29 and 62 TCR-sequenced participants respectively.

V and J are trimmed by 11 bases and 7 bases, and the gene matches miss 7 bases of the junction. CDR1 SNHLY and CDR2 FYNNEI were looked up in the germline V gene. The CDR3 goes from the cysteine to the phenylalanine over 11 residues. Solely the CDR3 DNA is kept, with 33 bases framed from the first base. Study-level results and caveats: Conclusions about previously exposed vaccinees are limited, since just a handful of AZD1222 recipients were seropositive for SARS-CoV-2 at baseline. Most participants were white British and females outnumbered males, and the authors suggested that clonal diversity may have been underestimated. CD4 TCRs associated with the vaccine covered the entire spike protein, and the dominant responses were in regions 160-218 and 743-854. Spike-specific TCR breadth and depth rose significantly after two AZD1222 doses compared with day 0 and with MenACWY recipients. In the small 56-69-year group, the increase in depth fell short of significance, most likely because of low power. Because no day 14 peak-response samples were available, repertoires were characterized only after the peak T cell response. Nearly half of unique spike-specific TCRs reportedly recognized epitopes outside regions mutated in the B.1.351 and B.1.1.7 variants.

Sample time point, as interpreted from the label and publication: about 28 days (+/-7) after the second vaccine dose. AZD1222 recipients whose second dose came at about 4 weeks and those whose second dose came at about 12 weeks were combined into one group, since spike-specific TCR depth and breadth did not differ between the two schedules. Vaccinee samples were obtained from the UK trials COV001 and COV002, which included a single-blind randomized controlled phase 2/3 trial of AZD1222 (ChAdOx1 nCoV-19) in healthy adults. Trial participant PBMC samples were collected at day 0 and day 28 after the second dose for TCRbeta chain sequencing.

This TCR derives from an adult who received the AZD1222 COVID-19 vaccine. The rearranged segments are TRBV2 and TRBJ1-1; 7 central nucleotides agree with TRBD1. Sequenced here: peripheral blood, sampled 28 days after the second AZD1222 dose. CDR3 reads: CASQGGLEAFF. The nucleotide sequence reads TGTGCCTCCCAGGGGGGCCTTGAAGCTTTCTTT.